This paragraph reports one T cell receptor beta chain. The sample comes from a study of cytomegalovirus exposure and HLA in healthy donors. The germline gives CDR1 SQVTM, CDR2 ANQGSEA. V was pared by 6 bases and J by 7 bases, with 15 bases of the junction left unmatched. This CDR3 is 15 amino acids long. The PCR was carried out with 60 Vbeta primers and 13 Jbeta primers. Method: immunoSEQ multiplex PCR; TCRdb's copy keeps in-frame clones and lacks some. The sample contains fewer than 150,000 clones, 82% of which appear only once. The specimen sequenced was PBMCs. This TCR was recovered from a male donor in good health and CMV-seronegative. The V gene is TRBV29-1, the J gene TRBJ2-3; 8 bases align to TRBD1. CDR3 protein: CSVELRTGLFHTQYF. DNA for the CDR3: TGCAGCGTAGAACTCCGGACAGGGTTGTTCCATACGCAGTATTTT.